The 20 T cell receptor beta chains below all came from one sample that was sequenced in a study of cytomegalovirus exposure and HLA in healthy donors. 13 Jbeta primers and 60 Vbeta primers were used for the PCR. Produced via immunoSEQ multiplex PCR; TCRdb's table is partial and in-frame only. The sample yields 150,000 to 200,000 clones, 70% to 80% seen once. Sequenced input: PBMCs. The source of these receptors is a girl aged 10-17 years in good health and CMV-seropositive.

The chain carries TRBV18 and TRBJ2-7; D is undetermined. The CDR3 covers 13 residues. Germline CDR1 is KGHSH and CDR2 is LQKENI. The ends were cut back, 0 bases at V and 2 bases at J, with 5 bases in the middle. CDR3 nucleotides: TGTGCCAGCTCACCACCGCTAACCTACGAGCAGTACTTC. It codes for CASSPPLTYEQYF.

This chain links TRBV7-6 with TRBJ2-2; TRBD2 agrees at 8 bases. Looked up from germline, CDR1 is SGHVS and CDR2 is FNYEAQ. The CDR3 is made up of 16 amino acids. V trimming: 4 bases; J trimming: 4 bases; junction bases outside the gene matches: 8. The CDR3 region has the DNA TGTGCCAGCAGCTCTGCGGGACTAGAAGTCACCGGGGAGCTGTTTTTT. It is translated as CASSSAGLEVTGELFF.

V is TRBV7-7 and J is TRBJ2-4, with 8 bases identical to TRBD2. CDR1 and CDR2 (germline): SSHAT, FNYEAQ (reference sequence). Trimming cost V 5 bases and J 5 bases; bases outside gene matches: 8. CDR3 length: 15 residues. The CDR3 spells CASSPRRRGENIQYF. CDR3 DNA: TGTGCCAGCAGCCCCCGGAGGCGGGGGGAAAACATTCAGTACTTC.

V gene TRBV5-1 combines with J gene TRBJ2-3; D ambiguous. Germline V gene data show CDR1 as SGHRS and CDR2 as YFSETQ. The germline V and J ends were trimmed by 4 bases and 1 base, with 10 bases remaining between them. The CDR3 spans 14 residues. DNA for the CDR3: TGCGCCAGCAGCGACACCCCTGGCACAGATACGCAGTATTTT. Residues: CASSDTPGTDTQYF.

This CDR3 reads CSVRDMSTYEQYF. The CDR3 DNA reads TGCAGCGTTCGGGACATGTCTACCTACGAGCAGTACTTC. The J gene is TRBJ2-7, the V gene TRBV29-1; D perhaps matches TRBD1 (6 bases). Trimming took off 5 bases at V and 2 bases at J, with 13 bases between the two ends. Germline loops: CDR1 SQVTM, CDR2 ANQGSEA. This CDR3 is 13 amino acids long.

In this sample, this clone turned up a few times. The chain carries TRBV27 and TRBJ1-5, with 9 bases lining up with TRBD1. This CDR3 spans 18 amino acids. The ends lost 0 bases at V and 1 base at J; junction bases unmatched: 7. In germline, CDR1 is MNHEY, CDR2 SMNVEV (reference sequence). The CDR3 sequence is CASSLSGTGMGSNQPQHF. The CDR3 DNA reads TGTGCCAGCAGTTTATCGGGGACAGGGATGGGGAGCAATCAGCCCCAGCATTTT.

The chain is built from TRBV11-3 and TRBJ2-4, with TRBD1 as a possible D gene (6 bases). Trimming removed 11 bases from V and 3 bases from J, with 20 bases in between. This CDR3 is 15 amino acids long. Germline lookup yields CDR1 SGHNT and CDR2 YENEEA. CDR3 DNA: TGTGCCTTAGGACGGATCCCAGGGGTCAAAAACATTCAGTACTTC. This codes for CALGRIPGVKNIQYF.

V usage is TRBV4-3 and J usage is TRBJ2-1; 9 nucleotides match TRBD2. V dropped 0 bases and J dropped 2; count of bases not matched to a gene: 2. The CDR3 loop spans 16 amino acids. Germline loops: CDR1 LGHNA, CDR2 YSLEER. The CDR3 region has the DNA TGCGCCAGCAGCCAAGATGTAGCGGGGGCCTACAATGAGCAGTTCTTC. It translates to CASSQDVAGAYNEQFF.

V usage is TRBV27 and J usage is TRBJ1-1, with D possibly being TRBD1 (5 bases). Germline CDR1 reads MNHEY; CDR2 reads SMNVEV (reference sequence). The CDR3 is 13 amino acids. V lost 5 bases, J lost 6 bases, and 13 bases lay in between. The CDR3 DNA reads as TGTGCCAGCAGTAGCAGGGAAGACGCTGAAGCTTTCTTT. Protein: CASSSREDAEAFF.

The rearrangement links TRBV10-2 to TRBJ1-2; no definite D call. The germline CDR1 and CDR2 sequences are WSHSY and SAAADI. V was cut by 4 bases and J by 1 base, with 19 bases left in between. The CDR3 is 17 amino acids. CDR3: CASSGPLATESNYGYTF. The CDR3 DNA follows: TGCGCCAGCAGTGGGCCTCTGGCTACAGAGAGTAACTATGGCTACACCTTC.

V and J are TRBV4-2 and TRBJ2-5; possible D gene TRBD2, 7 bases. Germline V CDR1 and CDR2: LGHNA, YNFKEQ. Trimming shortened V by 1 base and J by 1 base, and 10 bases separated the two germline ends. The CDR3 totals 15 residues. Here the CDR3 DNA reads TGTGCCAGCAGCCAAGTGGCGGGGGCCCAAGAGACCCAGTACTTC. This encodes CASSQVAGAQETQYF.

The chain joins TRBV5-1 to TRBJ1-5; 9 nucleotides line up with TRBD1. The germline V gene encodes CDR1 SGHRS and CDR2 YFSETQ. The CDR3 consists of 18 residues. V was pared by 4 bases and J by 6 bases, with 17 bases of the junction left unmatched. The CDR3 loop is CASSPTYRGLGASQPQHF. In nucleotides, the CDR3 is TGCGCCAGCAGCCCGACCTACAGGGGGCTAGGAGCAAGTCAGCCCCAGCATTTT. The complete variable domain, with remaining parts taken from reference TRBV5-1 and TRBJ1-5, reads KAGVTQTPRYLIKTRGQQVTLSCSPISGHRSVSWYQQTPGQGLQFLFEYFSETQRNKGNFPGRFSGRQFSNSRSEMNVSTLELGDSALYLCASSPTYRGLGASQPQHFGDGTRLSIL.

CDR3 nucleotides: TGCAGCGTTGGGGCGCCAGGGGGACCCTACGAGCAGTACTTC. It encodes CSVGAPGGPYEQYF. The rearrangement links TRBV29-1 to TRBJ2-7; TRBD1 matches at 7 bases. V lost 4 bases and J lost 2; bases outside the gene matches: 8. The CDR3 covers 14 residues. Germline-derived CDR1 and CDR2 are SQVTM and ANQGSEA.

This clone has only one observation. The chain employs TRBV6-1 and TRBJ1-1; D unclear. Deletions cut 7 bases from V and 0 bases from J, with 6 bases between. CDR3 size: 12 residues. Germline values: CDR1 MNHNS, CDR2 SASEGT. The CDR3 loop is CASTVLNTEAFF. CDR3 bases: TGTGCCAGCACAGTCCTGAACACTGAAGCTTTCTTT.

The V gene is TRBV7-9, the J gene TRBJ2-7; maybe TRBD1 (5 bases). This CDR3 has 16 residues. The germline V and J ends were trimmed by 5 bases and 4 bases, with 21 bases remaining between them. In germline, CDR1 is SEHNR, CDR2 FQNEAQ (reference sequence). As DNA, the CDR3 is TGTGCCAGCAGCCCTACTTTAGGGGTGGGTCAGTACGAGCAGTACTTC. It codes for CASSPTLGVGQYEQYF. Full variable domain (rest looked up from reference TRBV7-9 and TRBJ2-7): DTGVSQNPRHKITKRGQNVTFRCDPISEHNRLYWYRQTLGQGPEFLTYFQNEAQLEKSRLLSDRFSAERPKGSFSTLEIQRTEQGDSAMYLCASSPTLGVGQYEQYFGPGTRLTVT.

This clone was seen only once. The rearrangement links TRBV7-6 to TRBJ2-7, with D perhaps matching TRBD1 (6 bases). Trimming removed 6 bases from V and 2 bases from J, with 14 bases in between. The CDR3 runs to 14 residues. CDR1 SGHVS and CDR2 FNYEAQ come from the germline V gene. CDR3 region: CASSSTGTTYEQYF. CDR3 coding DNA: TGTGCCAGCAGTTCCACCGGGACAACCTACGAGCAGTACTTC.

This clone was seen once. The chain has TRBV2 and TRBJ1-2; tentatively, D is TRBD1 (6 bases). Germline lookup yields CDR1 SNHLY and CDR2 FYNNEI. Trimming cost V 6 bases and J 4 bases, with 12 bases left between them. CDR3 length equals 13 residues. As DNA, the CDR3 is TGTGCCAGCAGCGCTACAGGGCCCTATGGCTACACCTTC. Its protein is CASSATGPYGYTF.

The V and J genes are TRBV4-1 and TRBJ2-5; 8 bases fit TRBD2. With the DNA end fitting TRBJ2-7 better, the J assignment may be wrong. CDR3 length: 17 residues. CDR1 is MGHRA, CDR2 YSYEKL, per germline. The CDR3 sequence is CASSQEPLSGGVYEQYF. The CDR3 nucleotides read TGCGCCAGCAGCCAAGAACCGCTCTCGGGAGGGGTTTACGAGCAGTACTTC.

This clone appeared a single time. The chain couples TRBV9 to TRBJ2-7; 8 bases line up with TRBD1. The germline V gene has CDR1 SGDLS and CDR2 YYNGEE. The CDR3 length is 15 residues. With 0 bases clipped from V and 7 bases from J, the junction kept 9 bases outside the gene matches. The chain's CDR3 is CASSVGGTGLDEQYF. CDR3 nucleotides: TGTGCCAGCAGCGTAGGTGGGACAGGACTGGATGAGCAGTACTTC. Full variable domain (missing parts from reference TRBV9 and TRBJ2-7): DSGVTQTPKHLITATGQRVTLRCSPRSGDLSVYWYQQSLDQGLQFLIQYYNGEERAKGNILERFSAQQFPDLHSELNLSSLELGDSALYFCASSVGGTGLDEQYFGPGTRLTVT.

This sequence joins TRBV27 and TRBJ2-2; TRBD1 agrees at 10 bases. V dropped 3 bases and J dropped 7; count of bases not matched to a gene: 8. The CDR3 contains 16 residues. Germline V lookup: CDR1 MNHEY, CDR2 SMNVEV (reference sequence). The DNA of the CDR3 is TGTGCCAGCAGTTTGCCGGGACAGGGGATCGGCGGGGAGCTGTTTTTT. Its translation: CASSLPGQGIGGELFF.